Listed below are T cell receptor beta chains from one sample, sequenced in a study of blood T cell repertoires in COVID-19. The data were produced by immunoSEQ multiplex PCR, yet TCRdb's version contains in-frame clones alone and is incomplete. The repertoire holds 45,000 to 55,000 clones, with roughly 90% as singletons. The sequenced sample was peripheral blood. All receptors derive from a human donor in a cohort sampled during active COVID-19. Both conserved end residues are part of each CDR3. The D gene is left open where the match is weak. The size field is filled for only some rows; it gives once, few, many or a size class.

TGCGCCAGCAGCGCCGCAGGGGACCCCGCGAACACCGGGGAGCTGTTTTTT | CASSAAGDPANTGELFF | . | TRBJ2-2 | TRBV5-1 | .
TGTGCCAGCGGGGCCAGCAGTCACCTAGCCAAAAACATTCAGTACTTC | CASGASSHLAKNIQYF | . | TRBJ2-4 | TRBV3-1/TRBV3-2 | .
TGTGCTAGTGGTTTGGTAGCAAGGGGATGGAATTCACCCCTCCACTTT | CASGLVARGWNSPLHF | . | TRBJ1-6 | TRBV12-5 | .
TGTGCCAGCAGCCTCACCCGGGGAAACTATGGCTACACCTTC | CASSLTRGNYGYTF | . | TRBJ1-2 | TRBV7-9 | .
TGCGTTACGACGAGCGGGAGACCCGAGCAGTACTTC | CVTTSGRPEQYF | few | TRBJ2-7 | TRBV10-1 | TRBD2
TGTGCCAGCAGTTTAGAGACTAGCGGCCCTAGCACAGATACGCAGTATTTT | CASSLETSGPSTDTQYF | few | TRBJ2-3 | TRBV27 | TRBD2
TGTGCCAGCAGTGTACTAGGATTCGCCGGGGAGCTGTTTTTT | CASSVLGFAGELFF | few | TRBJ2-2 | TRBV2 | .
TGTGCCAGCTCACGTGACAGGAAAGACTACGAGCAGTACTTC | CASSRDRKDYEQYF | . | TRBJ2-7 | TRBV18 | .
TGTGCCAGCAGTGACCTTGTGGGAAACACCATATATTTT | CASSDLVGNTIYF | . | TRBJ1-3 | TRBV2 | .
TGCAGCGTTGCTCTCCGGCTAGCGGGAGGCTTTAACTACTACAATGAGCAGTTCTTC | CSVALRLAGGFNYYNEQFF | . | TRBJ2-1 | TRBV29-1 | TRBD2
TGTGCCAGCAGCACTCCGGTGGGGGGGTTCTACGAGCAGTACTTC | CASSTPVGGFYEQYF | . | TRBJ2-7 | TRBV27 | TRBD2
TGTGCCAGCAGTTACACAGGGGGCAGATATCAGCCCCAGCATTTT | CASSYTGGRYQPQHF | . | TRBJ1-5 | TRBV6-6 | TRBD1
TGTGCCAGCAGCCCCAGTTGGGTAGCGGGGGCGCCGGGAGAGACCCAGTACTTC | CASSPSWVAGAPGETQYF | . | TRBJ2-5 | TRBV9 | TRBD2
TGTGCAAGTCGCTTAGATTTTCTGCGTTGTCGGACTAGCACAGATACGCAGTATTTT | CASRLDFLRCRTSTDTQYF | . | TRBJ2-3 | TRBV12-2 | .
TGTGCCAGCAGCTTCATGACAGGCCCAGATACGCAGTATTTT | CASSFMTGPDTQYF | once | TRBJ2-3 | TRBV9 | .
TGTGCCAGCAGCTTAAGACTAGCGGGAACAAACACAGATACGCAGTATTTT | CASSLRLAGTNTDTQYF | . | TRBJ2-3 | TRBV5-4 | TRBD2
TGTGCCAGCAGTTACATAGTGAACACTGAAGCTTTCTTT | CASSYIVNTEAFF | . | TRBJ1-1 | TRBV6-2/TRBV6-3 | .
TGTGCCAGCTCACCCCCCAGTCTGGGACAGGGAACAGATACGCAGTATTTT | CASSPPSLGQGTDTQYF | . | TRBJ2-3 | TRBV18 | TRBD1
TGTGCCAGCGGAAAACAGGGGTCGGCACATGAGCAGTTCTTC | CASGKQGSAHEQFF | once | TRBJ2-1 | TRBV4-2 | TRBD1
TGTGCCAGCAGCTTACCTGGGCACGGAAACACCATATATTTT | CASSLPGHGNTIYF | once | TRBJ1-3 | TRBV7-9 | .
TGTGCCAGCAGCGACAGGTTAGATGGCTACACCTTC | CASSDRLDGYTF | . | TRBJ1-2 | TRBV6-5 | .
TGCAGCGTTGTATTCTCTGGAAACACCATATATTTT | CSVVFSGNTIYF | . | TRBJ1-3 | TRBV29-1 | .
TGCGCCAGCAGGGGGACAGGGGAGGGAAACACCATATATTTT | CASRGTGEGNTIYF | . | TRBJ1-3 | TRBV10-2 | TRBD1
TGTGCCAGCACTACAGGGGGGGACTATGGCTACACCTTC | CASTTGGDYGYTF | . | TRBJ1-2 | TRBV9 | TRBD1
TGTGCCAGCAGCCTTTACAGGGCCACTGAAGCTTTCTTT | CASSLYRATEAFF | . | TRBJ1-1 | TRBV28 | .
TGTGCCAGCAGTCAACAGGGTAATTCACCCCTCCACTTT | CASSQQGNSPLHF | . | TRBJ1-6 | TRBV12-3/TRBV12-4 | .
TGCGCCAGCAGCCAAGCAGACTATGGCTACACCTTC | CASSQADYGYTF | . | TRBJ1-2 | TRBV4-3 | .
TGTGCCAGCAGCCAGCTACTGAACACTGAAGCTTTCTTT | CASSQLLNTEAFF | . | TRBJ1-1 | TRBV6-2/TRBV6-3 | .
TGTGCCAGCAGCCCTGGACAGGGTGTAGCTTTCTTT | CASSPGQGVAFF | once | TRBJ1-1 | TRBV7-8 | TRBD1
TGTGCCAGCAGGTCAGGGGCAGGGGGCCAACGGGGCTACACCTTC | CASRSGAGGQRGYTF | . | TRBJ1-2 | TRBV28 | TRBD1
TGTGCCAGCAGTGGGGGCTTGAACTCTGGAAACACCATATATTTT | CASSGGLNSGNTIYF | . | TRBJ1-3 | TRBV9 | .
TGTGCCAGCACCAGGGGACAGAACACCGGGGAGCTGTTTTTT | CASTRGQNTGELFF | . | TRBJ2-2 | TRBV19 | .
TGCGCCAGCAGCCAAGGACTAGCGGATGACACAGATACGCAGTATTTT | CASSQGLADDTDTQYF | . | TRBJ2-3 | TRBV4-3 | TRBD2
TGCAGTGCTAGCACTAGCTATGGCTACACCTTC | CSASTSYGYTF | . | TRBJ1-2 | TRBV20-1 | .
TGTGCCAGCTCACCGACCAGCGGGGGGGGACAGTACCAAGAGACCCAGTACTTC | CASSPTSGGGQYQETQYF | . | TRBJ2-5 | TRBV18 | TRBD2
TGTGCCAGCAGCCAGAGACAGGGGGTATGGAATTCACCCCTCCACTTT | CASSQRQGVWNSPLHF | . | TRBJ1-6 | TRBV7-6 | TRBD1
TGTGCTAGTGCCTACGACAGGGGGCTCTACGAGCAGTACTTC | CASAYDRGLYEQYF | . | TRBJ2-7 | TRBV12-5 | TRBD1
TGTGCCAGCACCCCGGGCCGGACTAACCTCTACGAGCAGTACTTC | CASTPGRTNLYEQYF | . | TRBJ2-7 | TRBV7-2 | .
TGTGCCAGTAGTCCGGGACAGGGTCTTGAAGCTTTCTTT | CASSPGQGLEAFF | . | TRBJ1-1 | TRBV19 | TRBD1
TGCGCCAGCAGCCAAGGTAGCGACAGGGAGCAGTACTTC | CASSQGSDREQYF | . | TRBJ2-7 | TRBV4-3 | .
TGTGCCAGCAGCTTAGTACAGGGCAGGAACTATGGCTACACCTTC | CASSLVQGRNYGYTF | . | TRBJ1-2 | TRBV7-9 | .
TGTGCCAGCGGGTCTAATACAGGGTTCTGGGAGCAGTACTTC | CASGSNTGFWEQYF | . | TRBJ2-7 | TRBV28 | .
TGTGCCAGCAGCTTAGCCTCGACAGGGACCGACACTGAAGCTTTCTTT | CASSLASTGTDTEAFF | . | TRBJ1-1 | TRBV7-9 | TRBD1
TGCAGTGCGCCCGCGGACTATGGCTACACCTTC | CSAPADYGYTF | . | TRBJ1-2 | TRBV20-1 | .
TGTGCCAGCAGCTTAGGAAAGGGGCGCGGAAACACTGAAGCTTTCTTT | CASSLGKGRGNTEAFF | . | TRBJ1-1 | TRBV7-9 | .
TGTGCCAGCAGTTACAGGGGGGGTCGGGAAAAACTGTTTTTT | CASSYRGGREKLFF | . | TRBJ1-4 | TRBV6-6 | .
TGTGCCAGCAGCCTCCCGACAGGGGGCCATCAGCCCCAGCATTTT | CASSLPTGGHQPQHF | . | TRBJ1-5 | TRBV7-2 | TRBD1
TGTGCCAGCAGCTTCCTGCCCCAGGGAAGATCTGATACGCAGTATTTT | CASSFLPQGRSDTQYF | . | TRBJ2-3 | TRBV7-2 | .
TGCGCCAGCAGTCAAGGGCCACCGTATACGAATGAGCAGTTCTTC | CASSQGPPYTNEQFF | . | TRBJ2-1 | TRBV23-1 | .